This T cell receptor beta chain derives from a study of PD-L1 blockade in urothelial cancer. Study-wide background: Patients arrived having already received 0 to 3 prior chemotherapy regimens. Blood gave a median around 150,000 T cells.

Synthetic TCR analog templates were spiked into all PCRs individually. Profiling relied on immunoSEQ multiplex PCR, and the TCRdb table lists in-frame clones only, not all of them. Of around 100,000 clones detected, around 86% appear once; the ten largest clones hold approximately 2%. Specified time point: pretreatment peripheral blood. It was locally advanced or metastatic urothelial carcinoma that patients had. Germline V gives CDR1 SGHVS, CDR2 FQNEAQ. The CDR3 contains 14 residues. V was cut by 7 bases and J by 1 base, with 13 bases left in between. The sequence derives from a man aged 55-75 years with urothelial cancer. The starting material was PBMCs, obtained around atezolizumab (anti-PD-L1) treatment. The chain links TRBV7-8 to TRBJ2-5; D perhaps matches TRBD1 (5 bases). The CDR3 spells CASTGGAAQETQYF. Here the CDR3 DNA reads TGTGCCAGCACAGGTGGGGCGGCCCAAGAGACCCAGTACTTC.